This T cell receptor (beta chain) was identified in a study of T cells in Graves' hyperthyroidism and ophthalmopathy. There were TCR beta CDR3 regions amplified from RNA transcripts. The HTBI primer set drove a first-round RT-PCR of the TCR CDR3. MiXCR, applied by TCRdb to the multiplex PCR reads, yields one record per CDR3 protein. The table includes 500,000 to 600,000 distinct CDR3 sequences, more than 45% detected once. Concerning this clonotype: Its antigen is still unknown. At one boundary the junction diverges from the germline segment, which might be a read error.

Study findings and constraints: The authors' 13 V-J model separated ophthalmopathy from stable hyperthyroidism.

Each diagnosis was grounded in clinical symptoms, serum thyroxine and TRAb, thyroid ultrasound, and orbital computed tomography. This CDR3 region has 16 residues. CDR1 and CDR2 from the germline V gene are SEHNR and FQNEAQ (reference sequence). The sequenced sample was peripheral blood or thyroid tissue (not recorded which). This chain connects TRBV7-9 to TRBJ1-1; TRBD1 might be the D (5 bases). This receptor was taken from an adult woman with Graves' disease, either hyperthyroidism or ophthalmopathy (not recorded which). Here the CDR3 DNA reads TGCGCCAGCAGCCAACACCTAGCGGGACGGAACACTGAAGCTTTCTTT. This encodes CASSQHLAGRNTEAFF.